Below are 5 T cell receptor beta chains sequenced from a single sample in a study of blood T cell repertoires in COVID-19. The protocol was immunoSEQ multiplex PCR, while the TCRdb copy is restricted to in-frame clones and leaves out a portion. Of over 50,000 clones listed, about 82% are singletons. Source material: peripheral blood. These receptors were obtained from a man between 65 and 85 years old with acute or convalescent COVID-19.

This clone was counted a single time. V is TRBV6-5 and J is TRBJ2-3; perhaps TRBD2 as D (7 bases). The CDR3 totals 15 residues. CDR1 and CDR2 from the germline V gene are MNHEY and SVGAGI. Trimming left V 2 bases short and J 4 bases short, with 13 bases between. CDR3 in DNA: TGTGCCAGCAGTTACGCGGGGGCTCCCCCAGATACGCAGTATTTT. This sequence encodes CASSYAGAPPDTQYF.

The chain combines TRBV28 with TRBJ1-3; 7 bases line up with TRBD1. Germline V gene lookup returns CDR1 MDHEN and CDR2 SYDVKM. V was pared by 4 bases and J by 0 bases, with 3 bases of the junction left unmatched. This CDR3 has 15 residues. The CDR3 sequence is CASSSPGGSGNTIYF. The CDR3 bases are TGTGCCAGCAGTTCCCCAGGGGGCTCTGGAAACACCATATATTTT.

The CDR3: CASRDGREHTGELFF. The CDR3 nucleotides read TGTGCCAGCAGGGACGGCAGGGAACACACCGGGGAGCTGTTTTTT. The genes are TRBV2 and TRBJ2-2; TRBD1 is a possible D gene (5 bases). The germline CDR1 and CDR2 sequences are SNHLY and FYNNEI. V shed 6 bases and J shed 3 bases, with 14 bases lying between them. The CDR3 consists of 15 residues. The complete variable domain, with remaining parts taken from reference TRBV2 and TRBJ2-2, reads EPEVTQTPSHQVTQMGQEVILRCVPISNHLYFYWYRQILGQKVEFLVSFYNNEISEKSEIFDDQFSVERPDGSNFTLKIRSTKLEDSAMYFCASRDGREHTGELFFGEGSRLTVL.

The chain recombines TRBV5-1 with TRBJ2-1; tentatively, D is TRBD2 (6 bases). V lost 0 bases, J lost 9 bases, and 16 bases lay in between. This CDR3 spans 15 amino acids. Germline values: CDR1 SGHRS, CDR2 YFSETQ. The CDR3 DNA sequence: TGCGCCAGCAGCTTGGCCCCCGGGGGTGAGGTTGAGCAGTTCTTC. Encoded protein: CASSLAPGGEVEQFF.

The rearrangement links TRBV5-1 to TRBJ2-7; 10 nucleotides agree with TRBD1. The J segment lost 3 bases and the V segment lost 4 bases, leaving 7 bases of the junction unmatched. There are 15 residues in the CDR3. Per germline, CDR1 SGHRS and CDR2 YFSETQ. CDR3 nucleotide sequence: TGCGCCAGCAGCAAACCGGGACAGGGGTTCTACGAGCAGTACTTC. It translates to CASSKPGQGFYEQYF.